This T cell receptor beta chain was sequenced during a study of cytomegalovirus exposure and HLA in healthy donors (dated by TCRdb to the late 2010s). About the study as a whole: In an earlier analysis of some 610 of the donors, less than 350 Gb of sequence data and 117 million unique TCR beta sequences from approximately 180 million T cells were reported. An early release covering some 640 HLA-typed donors comprised around 300 gigabases of sequencing data and 85 million or so unique TCR sequences. Of the 300 to 450 genotyped donors, 80% to 90% were placed in the genetic ancestry cluster associated with self-reported Caucasian donors. The aim of the study was to test whether cataloging public T cell receptors could identify signatures of past pathogen exposure. The study used immunosequencing to profile the T cell repertoires of around 600 subjects and linked those repertoires to cytomegalovirus serostatus. In addition to the first cohort of around 670 subjects, a separate validation cohort of over 90 different subjects was used. To predict cytomegalovirus infection status, the study combined high-throughput TCR immunosequencing, statistical association of individual TCRs with disease status, and machine learning. To study patterns of TCR occurrence, a later analysis re-analyzed previously published TCR beta repertoires from under 750 donors and added high-resolution HLA genotyping. Rather than using new phenotypic data, the later analysis identified candidate immune exposures from TCR beta sequences and from how often those sequences occurred across donors. An earlier analysis of about 620 of the donors applied high-throughput TCR beta sequencing to assess whether each TCR beta V gene segment acted as functional or pseudogenic. Donor age, sex, ethnicity and CMV serostatus were collected together with the repertoire data. A later genetic analysis took genome-wide SNP genotypes for about 55% of the 666 donors and used that subset as a discovery cohort. Every discovery cohort repertoire had been produced on one sequencing platform. HLA typing included class I and class II loci at four-digit resolution. Typing coverage differed by locus: A, B, C, DRB1 and DQB1 were typed in about 620-630 donors, DQA1 in about 500, DPA1 in 600 to 610, and DPB1 in 400 to 490. A handful of DR-DQ haplotypes were treated as single units for association and clustering because of strong linkage in the cohort. Across 398 genotyped donors of the cohort, an average of approximately 200,000 unique TCR beta nucleotide sequences per donor were sequenced, and 15% to 20% of those sequences were non-productive.

A note on this clone: Its target antigen remains unknown. Base qualities were left out, and no much larger clone turns up one base away.

General conclusions and limits of the study: Presence/absence analyses assumed roughly uniform sequencing depth across donors, an assumption that may not hold. It was suggested by the authors that the approach could potentially be generalized to other disease states and immunological phenotypes. According to a later genetic analysis, donors in an Asian-associated ancestry cluster had fewer N-insertions in productive TCRs than the approximately 610-donor mean. Assigning TCR associations to individual alleles was difficult when HLA alleles, especially DR and DQ, strongly co-occurred. Most TCR sequences were observed very rarely across donors, whereas some public TCRs were present in many individuals. Some IMGT-functional V segments, including TRBV6-2 and TRBV6-3, could not be told apart with the 87-base-pair reads, so those segments were excluded. CMV serostatus was the only immune exposure information available for the cohort. Most CMV-associated TCR beta chains appeared to be HLA-restricted in a later analysis, and the HLA associations seemed to be driven largely by CMV exposure. Because HLA typing was missing for some donors at each locus, association tests included only the typed subset. In an earlier analysis of around 600 of the donors, most TCR beta V segments appeared in productive rearrangements about 87% or about 30% of the time, broadly matching IMGT annotations. The sequencing pipeline was judged likely to have produced a cluster of highly shared sequence variants as a technical artifact. V-gene and J-gene trimming of TCR beta chains was associated with a missense DCLRE1C variant in a later genetic analysis, and the association was replicated in an independent cohort. Cytomegalovirus status was reported to be diagnosed by the classifier with high specificity and sensitivity in both the original and validation cohorts. This cohort had only TCR beta chains sequenced, and the lack of alpha or paired-chain data limited which features could be detected. Correlated functional status among segregating V segments might be attributable to linkage disequilibrium, but an unknown experimental factor could not be ruled out. A later analysis found that HLA-associated TCR beta chains were more clonally expanded and had lower generation probabilities than equally common non-associated chains. Three of the identified cytomegalovirus-associated TCR beta chains were confirmed in vitro to be specific for cytomegalovirus antigens. A later analysis associated 16,951 TCR beta sequences with specific HLA alleles at a false discovery rate of 0.05. In a later analysis, the rate of TCR association differed among HLA loci, with DRB1 alleles having the most associated TCRs and HLA-C alleles having the fewest. According to a later analysis, parvovirus B19, influenza, CMV and Epstein-Barr virus appeared linked to several top co-occurrence clusters. A further reported finding was that TCR beta sequences accurately predicted the HLA-A and HLA-B alleles for most subjects in the first cohort. The study gave a list of about 160 TCR beta chains associated with cytomegalovirus. Because counts were too low, roughly 16 rarely observed V segments, including chromosome 9 orphons, were excluded from the earlier analysis of 500 to 700 of the donors.

Library creation used the immunoSEQ multiplex PCR assay. For the multiplex PCR, a mixture combining 60 forward primers for TCR Vbeta segments and 13 reverse primers for TCR Jbeta segments was used. A multiplex PCR assay on genomic DNA amplified the CDR3 region of rearranged TCR beta genes. Amplified TCR beta libraries were sequenced as 87-base-pair reads on the Illumina HiSeq System. The authors' pipeline ran thus. A later analysis counted about 80 million unique TCR beta chains across the 666 repertoires, and about 10 million of these chains were shared by at least two donors. Raw reads were error-corrected and collapsed into unique sequences with a nearest-neighbor algorithm that merged closely related sequences to remove PCR and sequencing errors. Alignment of CDR3 sequences to IMGT reference sequences was used to assign V, D and J gene segments. Each retained sequence needed at least a six-nucleotide match to both a V gene segment and a J gene segment. A rearrangement counted as productive if the CDR3 had no stop codons and remained in frame with V and J, and every other rearrangement counted as non-productive. Following IMGT convention, CDR3 was defined as the stretch from the second conserved V-encoded cysteine to the conserved J-encoded phenylalanine. In an earlier analysis of 550 to 650 of the donors, sequences lacking an unambiguous match to a single V gene segment were excluded. An earlier analysis of approximately 590 of the donors called V segments functional above 56.7% productive rearrangements and segregating when the between-donor standard deviation exceeded 5%. To diagnose cytomegalovirus status from the catalog of TCR beta chain sequences, a statistical classification framework was built. In a later analysis, TCR nucleotide sequences were compared against IMGT/GENE-DB human TR gene sequences so that V and J genes could be assigned. A later analysis assigned CDR3 sequences and most-parsimonious VDJ recombination scenarios with the TCRdist pipeline. In a later analysis, each TCR beta chain was defined by its CDR3 amino acid sequence together with its V-gene family, and reads lacking a unique V-gene family were excluded. A later analysis removed 500 to 600 highly shared, low-generation-probability nucleotide sequences to deal with suspected cross-contamination and a sequencing artifact. A later analysis calculated a clonal expansion index for each public chain from normalized within-repertoire ranks of inferred template counts. In a later analysis, generation probabilities were computed using a VDJ recombination model fitted to out-of-frame rearrangements, and the results were checked against IGoR. In a later analysis, hypergeometric tests were used to score TCR-TCR, TCR-HLA and TCR-CMV co-occurrence, with a repertoire-size bias correction applied to TCR pairs. In a later analysis, false discovery rates were estimated by permuting HLA or CMV assignments 20 times. A later analysis grouped co-occurring TCRs with DBSCAN, adding TCRdist sequence similarity when clustering within HLA-allele-positive subsets. Repertoires with fewer than 30,000 or more than 120,000 public chains were left out of co-occurrence clustering, as were four to six repertoires with anomalous nucleotide sharing. The clones in this table, taken by TCRdb from immuneACCESS, are in-frame only. Not every clone is retained; where verified, under half of the shortfall comes from an unresolved V gene, and the cause of the rest is unknown. The V and J calls and the clone size are those of that table, but D and trimming were determined from the DNA. This sample has roughly 120,000 clones in its table, and roughly three quarters of those were observed once. Roughly 16% of the sample is taken by the ten largest.

According to the germline V gene, CDR1 reads SGHTA and CDR2 reads FQGNSA. The V and J ends are trimmed by 1 base and 2 bases, leaving 17 bases between them. CDR3 length: 17 amino acids, cysteine to phenylalanine. Of all the DNA, just the CDR3 is kept, 51 bases in frame from base 1. The cohort was made up of approximately 670 healthy bone marrow donors. At the time of sampling, all cohort members were nominally healthy, though unrecorded immune exposures were likely present. The donor tested CMV seropositive and was one of the 289 seropositive cohort members. Every donor gave a peripheral blood sample, and the peripheral blood mononuclear cells from that sample were used for TCR beta sequencing. The Qiagen DNeasy Blood Extraction Kit was used to extract genomic DNA from the blood cell samples.

The sequence came from a man aged 50-60 years in good health and CMV-seropositive. The rearrangement joined TRBV7-2 to TRBJ2-5; the D region possibly corresponds to TRBD1 (6 bases align). Sequencing was done on a sample of PBMCs. The CDR3 reads as follows: CASSLGSGGRGQETQYF. The nucleotides are TGTGCCAGCAGCTTAGGTAGTGGTGGCAGGGGACAAGAGACCCAGTACTTC.